Each of the 24 T cell receptor beta chains below was sequenced from the same sample in a study of T cells in Graves' hyperthyroidism and ophthalmopathy. From RNA transcripts, TCR beta CDR3 regions were amplified. A first-round RT-PCR of the TCR CDR3 used the HTBI primer set. TCRdb re-derived calls from the multiplex PCR reads in MiXCR, one entry per CDR3 protein. The sample carries fewer than 750,000 distinct CDR3 sequences, roughly 14% recorded once. Sequences were obtained from blood. These receptors were collected from a woman between 35 and 50 years old with Graves' ophthalmopathy.

This clonotype was recorded at least ten times. Germline and junction disagree at one end, which may indicate a read error. The chain has TRBV7-7 and TRBJ2-7; D not certain. Germline V gives CDR1 SSHAT, CDR2 FNYEAQ (reference sequence). This CDR3 region has 13 residues. Here the CDR3 reads CASSSQTDGEQYF. In DNA, the CDR3 is TGTGCTAGCAGCTCCCAGACCGACGGCGAGCAGTACTTC. The full variable domain, with the rest looked up from reference TRBV7-7 and TRBJ2-7, is GAGVSQSPRYKVTKRGQDVTLRCDPISSHATLYWYQQALGQGPEFLTYFNYEAQPDKSGLPSDRFSAERPEGSISTLTIQRTEQRDSAMYRCASSSQTDGEQYFGPGTRLTVT.

The sample holds a few counts of this clonotype. The chain carries TRBV19 and TRBJ1-2, with D tentatively TRBD1 (6 bases). Trimming left V 4 bases short and J 6 bases short, with 15 bases between. The CDR3 has 14 residues. Looked up from germline, CDR1 is LNHDA and CDR2 is SQIVND (reference sequence). The CDR3 sequence: CASSTQDSLNGYTF. CDR3 coding DNA: TGTGCCAGTAGTACTCAGGACAGTCTCAATGGCTACACCTTC. The entire variable domain, with the rest obtained from reference TRBV19 and TRBJ1-2, is as follows: DGGITQSPKYLFRKEGQNVTLSCEQNLNHDAMYWYRQDPGQGLRLIYYSQIVNDFQKGDIAEGYSVSREKKESFPLTVTSAQKNPTAFYLCASSTQDSLNGYTFGSGTRLTVV.

In its sample, this clonotype was seen many times. Here the CDR3 DNA reads TGTGCCAGCTCACCAAACAGCCAAGAGACCCAGTACTTC. The encoded protein is CASSPNSQETQYF. J is TRBJ2-5 and V is TRBV18; D call uncertain. The CDR3 runs 13 residues. CDR1 is KGHSH, CDR2 LQKENI, per germline. V was pared by 2 bases and J by 1 base, with 5 bases between.

This sequence joins TRBV6-4 and TRBJ1-5; D is ambiguous. The ends were cut back, 7 bases at V and 3 bases at J, with 13 bases in the middle. CDR3 length: 14 amino acids. Germline CDR1 MRHNA, CDR2 SNTAGT. The CDR3 protein is CASTWRAVNQPQHF. Written as DNA, the CDR3 is TGTGCCAGCACCTGGCGCGCCGTCAATCAGCCCCAGCATTTT.

This clonotype was counted ten times or more. The chain employs TRBV20-1 and TRBJ2-7, with TRBD2 matching 9 bases. The J segment lost 5 bases and the V segment lost 6 bases, leaving 11 bases of the junction unmatched. In germline, CDR1 is DFQATT, CDR2 SNEGSKA (reference sequence). The CDR3 contains 14 residues. The CDR3 loop is CSAKAPGLANEQYF. CDR3 coding DNA: TGCAGTGCCAAGGCGCCGGGACTAGCAAACGAGCAGTACTTC.

This chain uses TRBV6-1 with TRBJ1-1, with D perhaps TRBD1 (5 bases). This CDR3 spans 13 amino acids. Germline V gene lookup returns CDR1 MNHNS and CDR2 SASEGT. The V gene lost 6 bases and the J gene lost 6 bases, with 14 bases spanning the gap. The CDR3 spells CASRVGARAEAFF. The CDR3 region has the DNA TGTGCCAGCAGAGTTGGGGCTCGGGCTGAAGCTTTCTTT.

The sample holds a few counts of this clonotype. V gene TRBV20-1 combines with J gene TRBJ1-4; 7 bases are a match to TRBD1. Germline assignment: CDR1 DFQATT and CDR2 SNEGSKA (reference sequence). This CDR3 has 14 residues. The J segment lost 6 bases and the V segment lost 7 bases, leaving 11 bases of the junction unmatched. The CDR3 loop reads CSVKEGTAYEKLFF. The CDR3 region has the DNA TGCAGTGTTAAAGAGGGGACAGCTTATGAAAAACTGTTTTTT.

There are many counts of this clonotype. This chain connects TRBV20-1 to TRBJ2-5; D gene ambiguous. The CDR3 sequence is 12 residues long. Trimming took off 5 bases at V and 7 bases at J, with 14 bases between the two ends. Per germline, CDR1 DFQATT and CDR2 SNEGSKA (reference sequence). The CDR3 region has the DNA TGCAGTGCTTTACGACTTGCTGGGACCCAGTACTTC. Residues: CSALRLAGTQYF.

This chain links TRBV20-1 with TRBJ2-1, with 11 bases that match TRBD2. V shed 6 bases, J shed 8 bases, and the junction held 15 bases outside the gene matches. The CDR3 is 16 residues long. Germline CDR1 DFQATT, CDR2 SNEGSKA (reference sequence). The CDR3 nucleotides read TGCAGTGCACAGCAAAAGACTAGCGGGATTTTAGATGAGCAGTTCTTC. As protein: CSAQQKTSGILDEQFF.

In this sample, this clonotype turned up a few times. V gene TRBV19 combines with J gene TRBJ1-1; D not resolved. The CDR3 spans 12 residues. CDR1 LNHDA and CDR2 SQIVND come from the germline V gene (reference sequence). V lost 3 bases to trimming and J lost 5 bases, with 7 bases between them. The CDR3: CASSMAGTEAFF. The DNA for the CDR3 is TGTGCCAGTAGTATGGCTGGAACTGAAGCTTTCTTT.

This clonotype has a count of ten or more. It may be a read error: a sequence one base away is much more abundant. The rearrangement uses TRBV12-3 or TRBV12-4 and TRBJ1-3; D ambiguous. CDR3 length equals 13 residues. The germline V and J ends were trimmed by 5 bases and 0 bases, with 5 bases remaining between them. The CDR3 protein is CASSESSGNTIYF. CDR3 bases: TGTGCCAGCAGTGAGAGCTCTGGAAACACCATATATTTT.

V is TRBV6-5 and J is TRBJ2-7, with TRBD1 identical over 9 bases. CDR1 is MNHEY and CDR2 is SVGAGI in the germline V gene. The CDR3 consists of 15 residues. The junction had 5 bases not matched to a gene; V was cut back by 0 bases and J by 5 bases. The chain's CDR3 is CASSYSTGGGNEQYF. The CDR3 DNA reads as TGTGCCAGCAGTTACTCGACAGGGGGGGGCAACGAGCAGTACTTC.

The rearrangement joins TRBV12-3 or TRBV12-4 to TRBJ2-7; TRBD2 matches 9 bases. The CDR3 covers 14 residues. Losses at the gene ends were 10 bases for V and 5 bases for J; bases not matched to a gene: 12. The CDR3 DNA reads TGTGCCACCGCCTTAGCGGGAGAAATCCACGAGCAGTACTTC. Amino acids: CATALAGEIHEQYF.

V gene TRBV27 combines with J gene TRBJ1-1, with 8 bases matching TRBD1. The germline CDR1 and CDR2 sequences are MNHEY and SMNVEV (reference sequence). The CDR3 contains 16 residues. Trimming at V came to 4 bases and at J to 2 bases, leaving 9 bases not matched to a gene. The CDR3 loop is CASSSGQGGPNTEAFF. The DNA of the CDR3 is TGTGCCAGCAGTTCCGGACAGGGAGGTCCCAACACTGAAGCTTTCTTT.

This clonotype was detected ten times or more. The chain joins TRBV6-5 to TRBJ1-2; the D is unclear. Trimming left V 0 bases short and J 4 bases short, with 12 bases between. The germline V gene has CDR1 MNHEY and CDR2 SVGAGI. The CDR3 is 15 residues long. In DNA, the CDR3 is TGTGCCAGCAGTTACTCCCCCGAGGATTTCTATGGCTACACCTTC. This translates into CASSYSPEDFYGYTF.

This clonotype was observed at least ten times. This chain uses TRBV28 with TRBJ2-7; 7 bases match TRBD1. V shed 7 bases and J 7 bases; nucleotides not matched to a gene: 13. CDR3 size: 14 residues. Germline V gives CDR1 MDHEN, CDR2 SYDVKM. CDR3 coding DNA: TGTGCCAGCACCGACAGGGTCAATCCTTGGGAGCAGTACTTC. It is translated as CASTDRVNPWEQYF.

This clonotype turned up a few times. This sequence joins TRBV7-9 and TRBJ1-1; D perhaps matches TRBD1 (6 bases). Trimming shortened V by 2 bases and J by 6 bases, and 10 bases separated the two germline ends. Germline V gene data show CDR1 as SEHNR and CDR2 as FQNEAQ (reference sequence). The CDR3 is made up of 13 amino acids. This CDR3 is CASSLMGASEAFF. As DNA, the CDR3 is TGTGCCAGCAGCTTAATGGGGGCTTCTGAAGCTTTCTTT.

This clonotype was seen a handful of times. This chain links TRBV11-1 with TRBJ1-5, with D uncertain. V was clipped by 1 base and J by 0 bases, with 10 bases between them. This CDR3 has 16 amino acids. Germline CDR1 SGHAT, CDR2 FQDESV (reference sequence). The CDR3 DNA is TGTGCCAGCAGCTTAGGGCAGGTTGATAGCAATCAGCCCCAGCATTTT. This translates into CASSLGQVDSNQPQHF.

This clonotype was recorded at least ten times. The V gene is TRBV6-1, the J gene TRBJ2-7, with D possibly TRBD1 on 5 matching bases. The CDR3 has 12 amino acids. Germline assignment: CDR1 MNHNS and CDR2 SASEGT. Trimming removed 7 bases from V and 6 bases from J, with 13 bases in between. The CDR3 DNA is TGTGCCAGCACTGACAAGGGGCCCGAGCAGTACTTC. This translates into CASTDKGPEQYF.

This clonotype has a count of ten or more. V gene TRBV27 combines with J gene TRBJ1-5, with D hard to call. CDR1 and CDR2 from the germline V gene are MNHEY and SMNVEV (reference sequence). V lost 5 bases to trimming and J lost 0 bases, with 14 bases between them. This CDR3 region has 16 residues. CDR3 loop: CASSQTWGHSNQPQHF. DNA for the CDR3: TGTGCCAGCAGTCAAACTTGGGGTCATAGCAATCAGCCCCAGCATTTT.

Concerning this clonotype: A much larger clone differs by one base, so this may be a read error. The V gene is TRBV6-2 or TRBV6-3, the J gene TRBJ1-2; 7 bases agree with TRBD1. The CDR3 extends over 13 amino acids. Trimming cost V 5 bases and J 6 bases; bases outside gene matches: 6. In germline, CDR1 is MNHEY, CDR2 SVGEGT. The CDR3 region is CASSPTGNHGYTF. The CDR3 DNA follows: TGTGCCAGCAGTCCGACAGGGAACCATGGCTACACCTTC.

This clonotype has at least ten counts. The chain recombines TRBV12-3 or TRBV12-4 with TRBJ2-2, with D tentatively TRBD2 (5 bases). The CDR3 totals 16 residues. V was cut by 1 base and J by 6 bases, with 15 bases left in between. DNA for the CDR3: TGTGCCAGCAGTTTAGTCTCCCCCATGCGGGCCGGGGAGCTGTTTTTT. Protein sequence: CASSLVSPMRAGELFF.

This sequence joins TRBV11-2 and TRBJ2-7; 8 positions agree with TRBD1. Germline assignment: CDR1 SGHAT and CDR2 FQNNGV. The CDR3 consists of 13 residues. The V and J ends lost 3 bases and 9 bases, in that order; junction bases with no gene match: 7. In DNA, the CDR3 is TGTGCCAGCAGCTTGACAGGGGTAGTTACGCAGTACTTC. As protein: CASSLTGVVTQYF.

The table lists this clonotype with many counts. The chain combines TRBV6-1 with TRBJ1-2; D unclear. V was shortened by 5 bases and J by 8 bases, with 12 bases between the two germline ends. Germline CDR1 MNHNS, CDR2 SASEGT. The CDR3 contains 12 residues. CDR3 residues: CASSRTDLGYTF. CDR3 nucleotide sequence: TGTGCCAGCAGTCGTACAGACTTAGGCTACACCTTC.